This T cell receptor (beta chain) was obtained from a study of T cell repertoires in cytomegalovirus infection. The V gene's germline CDR1 is MNHEY and CDR2 SVGEGT. The CDR3 covers 17 residues. TCRdb reanalysed the reads using MiXCR and keeps one entry per CDR3 protein. The sample lists more than 85,000 distinct CDR3 sequences; about 17% were seen once. As for this clonotype: At one boundary the junction diverges from the germline segment, which might be a read error.

The sequencing input was PBMCs. This receptor was obtained from a human donor in good health (CMV status not recorded). Some clones in this sample may be carry-over from other donors' samples. V is TRBV6-2 or TRBV6-3 and J is TRBJ2-1; 9 bases are a match to TRBD2. Written as DNA, the CDR3 is TGTGCCAGCAGTTACGTTTTCGGGTCTAGCGGGAACAATGCGCAGTTCTTC. It encodes CASSYVFGSSGNNAQFF.